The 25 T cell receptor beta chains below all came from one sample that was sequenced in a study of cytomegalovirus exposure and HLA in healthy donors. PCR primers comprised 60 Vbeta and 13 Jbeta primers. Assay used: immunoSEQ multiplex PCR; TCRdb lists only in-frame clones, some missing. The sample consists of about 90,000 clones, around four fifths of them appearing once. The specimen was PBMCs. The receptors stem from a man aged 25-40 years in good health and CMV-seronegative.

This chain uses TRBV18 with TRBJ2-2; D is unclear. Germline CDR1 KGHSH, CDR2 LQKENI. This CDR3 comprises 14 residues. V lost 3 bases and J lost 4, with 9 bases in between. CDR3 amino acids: CASSPEYRTGELFF. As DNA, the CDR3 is TGTGCCAGCTCACCGGAGTACCGCACCGGGGAGCTGTTTTTT.

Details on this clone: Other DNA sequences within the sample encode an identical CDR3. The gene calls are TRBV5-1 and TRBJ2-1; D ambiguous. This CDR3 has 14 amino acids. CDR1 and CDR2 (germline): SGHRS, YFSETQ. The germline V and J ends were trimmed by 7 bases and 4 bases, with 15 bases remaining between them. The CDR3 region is CASSSTVGYNEQFF. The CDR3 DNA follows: TGCGCCAGCTCTTCCACGGTCGGGTACAATGAGCAGTTCTTC.

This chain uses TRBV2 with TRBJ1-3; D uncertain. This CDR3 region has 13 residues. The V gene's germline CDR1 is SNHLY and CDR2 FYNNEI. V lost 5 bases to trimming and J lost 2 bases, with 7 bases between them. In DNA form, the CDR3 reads TGTGCCAGCAGTCCTATCCCTGGAAACACCATATATTTT. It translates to CASSPIPGNTIYF. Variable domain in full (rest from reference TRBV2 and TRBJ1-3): EPEVTQTPSHQVTQMGQEVILRCVPISNHLYFYWYRQILGQKVEFLVSFYNNEISEKSEIFDDQFSVERPDGSNFTLKIRSTKLEDSAMYFCASSPIPGNTIYFGEGSWLTVV.

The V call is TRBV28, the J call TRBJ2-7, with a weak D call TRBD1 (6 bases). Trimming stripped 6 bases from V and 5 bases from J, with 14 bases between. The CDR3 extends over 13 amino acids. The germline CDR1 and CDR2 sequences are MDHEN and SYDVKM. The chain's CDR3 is CASRQGSYNEQYF. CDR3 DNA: TGTGCCAGCAGGCAGGGGAGTTACAACGAGCAGTACTTC.

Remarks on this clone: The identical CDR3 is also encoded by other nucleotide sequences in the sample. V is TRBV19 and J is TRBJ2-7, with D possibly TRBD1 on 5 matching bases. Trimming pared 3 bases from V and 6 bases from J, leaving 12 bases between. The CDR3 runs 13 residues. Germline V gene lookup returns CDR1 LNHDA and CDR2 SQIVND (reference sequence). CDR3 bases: TGTGCCAGTAGTATGCAAGGGGTAGGCGAGCAGTACTTC. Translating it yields CASSMQGVGEQYF.

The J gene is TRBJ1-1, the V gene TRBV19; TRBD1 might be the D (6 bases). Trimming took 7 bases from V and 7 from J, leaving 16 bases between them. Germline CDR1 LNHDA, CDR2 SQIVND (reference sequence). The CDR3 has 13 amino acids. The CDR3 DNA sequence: TGTGCCAGTAATTCAGCGGGGGCAGGTGAAGCTTTCTTT. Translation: CASNSAGAGEAFF.

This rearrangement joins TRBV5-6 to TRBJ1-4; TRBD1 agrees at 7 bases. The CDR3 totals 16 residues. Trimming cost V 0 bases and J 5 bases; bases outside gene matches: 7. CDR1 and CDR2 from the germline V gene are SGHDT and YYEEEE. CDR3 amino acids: CASSLAVTGLNEKLFF. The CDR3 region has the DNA TGTGCCAGCAGCTTGGCCGTGACAGGGTTGAATGAAAAACTGTTTTTT.

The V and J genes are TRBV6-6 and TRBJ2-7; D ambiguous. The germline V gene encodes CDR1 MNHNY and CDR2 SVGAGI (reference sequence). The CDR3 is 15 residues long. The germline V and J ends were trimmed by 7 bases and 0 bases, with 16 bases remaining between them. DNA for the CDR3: TGTGCCAGCATGCAATATCAGCGCTACTCCTACGAGCAGTACTTC. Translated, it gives CASMQYQRYSYEQYF.

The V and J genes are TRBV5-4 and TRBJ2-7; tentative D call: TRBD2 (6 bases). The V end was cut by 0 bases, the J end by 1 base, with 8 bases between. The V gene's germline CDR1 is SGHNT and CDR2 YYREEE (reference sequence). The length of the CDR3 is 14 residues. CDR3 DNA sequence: TGTGCCAGCAGCTTGGACGGGGGATCCTACGAGCAGTACTTC. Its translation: CASSLDGGSYEQYF.

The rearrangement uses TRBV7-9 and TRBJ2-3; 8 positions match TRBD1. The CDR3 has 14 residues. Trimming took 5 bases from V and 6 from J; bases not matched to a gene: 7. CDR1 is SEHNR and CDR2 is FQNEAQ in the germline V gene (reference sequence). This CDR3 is CASSQGARSDTQYF. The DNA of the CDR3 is TGTGCCAGCAGCCAGGGGGCGCGGTCGGATACGCAGTATTTT.

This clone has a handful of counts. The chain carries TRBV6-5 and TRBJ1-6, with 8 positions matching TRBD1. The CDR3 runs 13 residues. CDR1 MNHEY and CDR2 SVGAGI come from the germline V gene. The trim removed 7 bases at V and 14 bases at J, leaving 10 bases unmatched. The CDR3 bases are TGTGCCAGCAAAGAGACAGGGGTAATGGCCCTCCACTTT. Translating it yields CASKETGVMALHF.

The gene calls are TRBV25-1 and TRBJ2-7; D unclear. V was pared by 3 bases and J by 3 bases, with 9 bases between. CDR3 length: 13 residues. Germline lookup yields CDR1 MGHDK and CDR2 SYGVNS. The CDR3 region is CASSELSDYEQYF. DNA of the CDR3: TGTGCCAGCAGTGAGTTGAGTGACTACGAGCAGTACTTC.

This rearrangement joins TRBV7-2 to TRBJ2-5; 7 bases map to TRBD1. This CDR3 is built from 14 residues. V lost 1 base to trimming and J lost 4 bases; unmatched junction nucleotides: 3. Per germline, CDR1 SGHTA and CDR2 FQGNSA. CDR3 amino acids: CASSLVTGAETQYF. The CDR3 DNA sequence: TGTGCCAGCAGCTTAGTCACAGGGGCAGAGACCCAGTACTTC.

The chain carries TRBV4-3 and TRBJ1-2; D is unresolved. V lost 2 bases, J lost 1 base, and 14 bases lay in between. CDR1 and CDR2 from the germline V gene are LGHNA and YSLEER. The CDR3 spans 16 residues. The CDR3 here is CASSQTLRGGNYGYTF. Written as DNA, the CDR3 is TGCGCCAGCAGCCAAACCCTCCGGGGTGGTAACTATGGCTACACCTTC.

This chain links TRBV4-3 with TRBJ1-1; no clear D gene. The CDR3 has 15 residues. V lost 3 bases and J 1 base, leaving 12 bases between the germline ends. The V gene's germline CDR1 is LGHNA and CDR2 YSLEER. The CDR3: CASSQVASGNTEAFF. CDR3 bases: TGCGCCAGCAGCCAGGTTGCCTCAGGGAACACTGAAGCTTTCTTT.

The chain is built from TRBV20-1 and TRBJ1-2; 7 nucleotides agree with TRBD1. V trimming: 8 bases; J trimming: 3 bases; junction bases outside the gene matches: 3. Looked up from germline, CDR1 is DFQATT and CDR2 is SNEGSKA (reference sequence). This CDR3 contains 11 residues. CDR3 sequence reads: CSLGQDYGYTF. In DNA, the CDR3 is TGCAGTCTAGGACAGGACTATGGCTACACCTTC.

The CDR3 sequence: CASSSGGRSYNEQFF. The CDR3 nucleotides are TGTGCCAGCAGCTCAGGAGGTCGCTCCTACAATGAGCAGTTCTTC. This chain connects TRBV9 to TRBJ2-1; a possible D gene is TRBD2 (5 bases). The CDR3 sequence is 15 residues long. Germline-derived CDR1 and CDR2 are SGDLS and YYNGEE. The V and J ends lost 4 bases and 0 bases respectively, with 11 bases between them.

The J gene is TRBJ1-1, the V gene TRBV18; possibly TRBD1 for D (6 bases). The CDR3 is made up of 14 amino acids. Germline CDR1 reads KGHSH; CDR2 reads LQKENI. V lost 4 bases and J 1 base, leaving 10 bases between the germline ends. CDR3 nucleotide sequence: TGTGCCAGCTCACTCGACAGGAAGAACACTGAAGCTTTCTTT. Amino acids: CASSLDRKNTEAFF.

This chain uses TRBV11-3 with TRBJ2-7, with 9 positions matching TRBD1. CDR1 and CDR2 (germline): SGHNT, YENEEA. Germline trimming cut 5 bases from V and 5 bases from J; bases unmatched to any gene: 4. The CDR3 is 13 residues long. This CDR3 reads CASSTDRGNEQYF. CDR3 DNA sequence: TGTGCCAGCAGCACGGACAGGGGCAACGAGCAGTACTTC.

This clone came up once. CDR3 DNA: TGTGCCAGCAGCTCCTCACCGGGGGATACTGGAAGGAACACCATATATTTT. Translating it yields CASSSSPGDTGRNTIYF. The V gene is TRBV5-6, the J gene TRBJ1-3; D is possibly TRBD1 (5 bases). Germline lookup yields CDR1 SGHDT and CDR2 YYEEEE. This CDR3 spans 17 amino acids. V lost 3 bases to trimming and J lost 7 bases, with 23 bases between them. The variable domain in full, with the rest retrieved from reference TRBV5-6 and TRBJ1-3, is DAGVTQSPTHLIKTRGQQVTLRCSPKSGHDTVSWYQQALGQGPQFIFQYYEEEERQRGNFPDRFSGHQFPNYSSELNVNALLLGDSALYLCASSSSPGDTGRNTIYFGEGSWLTVV.

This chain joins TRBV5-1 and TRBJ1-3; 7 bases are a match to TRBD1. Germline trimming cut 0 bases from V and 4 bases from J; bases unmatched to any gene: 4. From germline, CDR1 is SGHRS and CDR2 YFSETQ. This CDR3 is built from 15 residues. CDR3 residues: CASSLAGGSGNTIYF. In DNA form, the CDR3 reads TGCGCCAGCAGCTTGGCAGGGGGGTCGGGAAACACCATATATTTT.

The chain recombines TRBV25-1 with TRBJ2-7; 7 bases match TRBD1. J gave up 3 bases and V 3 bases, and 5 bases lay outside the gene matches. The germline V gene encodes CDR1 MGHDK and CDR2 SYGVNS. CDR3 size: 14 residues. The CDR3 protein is CASSDGDRHYEQYF. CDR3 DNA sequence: TGTGCCAGCAGTGATGGGGACAGACACTACGAGCAGTACTTC.

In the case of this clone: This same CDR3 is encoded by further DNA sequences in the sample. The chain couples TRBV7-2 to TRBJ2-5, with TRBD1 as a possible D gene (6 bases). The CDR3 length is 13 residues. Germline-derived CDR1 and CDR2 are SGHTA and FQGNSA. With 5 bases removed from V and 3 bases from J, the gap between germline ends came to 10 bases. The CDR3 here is CASSPGQKETQYF. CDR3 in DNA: TGTGCCAGCAGCCCCGGACAGAAAGAGACCCAGTACTTC.

This CDR3 is CASRMTGVSGYTF. The CDR3 DNA reads TGTGCCAGTAGGATGACAGGGGTTAGTGGCTACACCTTC. The chain joins TRBV19 to TRBJ1-2; 8 nucleotides agree with TRBD1. The germline gives CDR1 LNHDA, CDR2 SQIVND (reference sequence). The J segment lost 7 bases and the V segment lost 6 bases, leaving 7 bases of the junction unmatched. CDR3 size: 13 residues.

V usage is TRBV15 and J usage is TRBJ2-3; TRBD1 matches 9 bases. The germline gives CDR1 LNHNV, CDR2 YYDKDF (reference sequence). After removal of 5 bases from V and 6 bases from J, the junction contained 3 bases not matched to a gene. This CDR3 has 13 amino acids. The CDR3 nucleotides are TGTGCCACCAGCCACAGGGGGCTGGATACGCAGTATTTT. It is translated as CATSHRGLDTQYF.